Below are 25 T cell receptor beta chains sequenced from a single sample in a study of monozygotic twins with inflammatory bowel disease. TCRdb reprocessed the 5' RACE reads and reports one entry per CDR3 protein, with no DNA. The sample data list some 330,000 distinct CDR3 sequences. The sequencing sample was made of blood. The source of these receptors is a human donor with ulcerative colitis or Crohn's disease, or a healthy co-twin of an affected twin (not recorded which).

CDR3 sequence: CASSQTSGAYNEQFF. The chain joins TRBV5-1 to TRBJ2-1; TCRdb picks TRBD2, but there is no DNA to check that call. Germline V CDR1 and CDR2: SGHRS, YFSETQ. The CDR3 consists of 15 residues.

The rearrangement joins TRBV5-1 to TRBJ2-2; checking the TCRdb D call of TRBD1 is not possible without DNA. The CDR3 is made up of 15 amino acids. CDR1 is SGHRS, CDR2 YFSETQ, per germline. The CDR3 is CASSLGGPPTGELFF.

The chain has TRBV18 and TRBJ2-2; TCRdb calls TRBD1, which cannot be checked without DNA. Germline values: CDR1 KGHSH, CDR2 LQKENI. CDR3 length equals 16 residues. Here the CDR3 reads CASSPLTGTGTGELFF.

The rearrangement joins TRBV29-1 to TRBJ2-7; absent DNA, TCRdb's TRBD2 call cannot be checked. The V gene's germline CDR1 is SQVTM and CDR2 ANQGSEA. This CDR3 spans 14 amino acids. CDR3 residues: CSVVLGKTTYEQYF.

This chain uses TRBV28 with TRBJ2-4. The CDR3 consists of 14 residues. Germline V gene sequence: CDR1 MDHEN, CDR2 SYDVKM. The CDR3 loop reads CASSGSGSKNIQYF.

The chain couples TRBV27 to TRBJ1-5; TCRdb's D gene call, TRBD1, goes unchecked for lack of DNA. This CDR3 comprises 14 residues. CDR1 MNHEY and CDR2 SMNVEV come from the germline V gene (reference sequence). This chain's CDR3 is CASSVAGAIQPQHF.

This CDR3 is CASRSGSSGGTYQETQYF. J is TRBJ2-5 and V is TRBV11-2; no DNA is available, so the TRBD2 call from TCRdb remains unchecked. CDR1 SGHAT and CDR2 FQNNGV come from the germline V gene. The length of the CDR3 is 18 residues.

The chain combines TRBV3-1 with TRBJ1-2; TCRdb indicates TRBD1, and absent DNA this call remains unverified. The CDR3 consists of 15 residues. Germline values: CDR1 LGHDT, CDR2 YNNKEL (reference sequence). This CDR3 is CASSRDIVTNYGYTF.

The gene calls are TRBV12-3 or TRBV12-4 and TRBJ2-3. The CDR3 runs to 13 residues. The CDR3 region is CASSFSRSDTQYF.

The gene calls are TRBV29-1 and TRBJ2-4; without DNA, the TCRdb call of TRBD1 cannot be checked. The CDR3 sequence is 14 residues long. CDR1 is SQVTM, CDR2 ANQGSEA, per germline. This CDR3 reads CSVVTGVTKNIQYF.

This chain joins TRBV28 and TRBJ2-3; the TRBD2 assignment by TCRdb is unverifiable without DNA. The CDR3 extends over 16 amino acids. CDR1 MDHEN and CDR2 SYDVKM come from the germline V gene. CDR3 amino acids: CASTVVGSGSPDTQYF.

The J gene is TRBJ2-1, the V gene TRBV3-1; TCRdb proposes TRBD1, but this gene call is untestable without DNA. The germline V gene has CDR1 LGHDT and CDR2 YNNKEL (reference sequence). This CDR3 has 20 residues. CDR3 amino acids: CASSQVGGRLAGSSYNEQFF.

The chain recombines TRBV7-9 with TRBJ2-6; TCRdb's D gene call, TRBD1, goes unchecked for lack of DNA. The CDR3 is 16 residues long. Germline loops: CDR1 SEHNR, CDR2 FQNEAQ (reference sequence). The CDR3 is CASSSYRGPGANVLTF.

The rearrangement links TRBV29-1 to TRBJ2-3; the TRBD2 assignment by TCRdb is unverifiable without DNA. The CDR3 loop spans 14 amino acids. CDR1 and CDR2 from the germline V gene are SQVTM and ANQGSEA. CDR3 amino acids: CSVASTSGGDTQYF.

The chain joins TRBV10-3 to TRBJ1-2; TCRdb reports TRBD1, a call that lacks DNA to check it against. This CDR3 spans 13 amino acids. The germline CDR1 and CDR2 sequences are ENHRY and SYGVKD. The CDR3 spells CAISEALDRGYTF.

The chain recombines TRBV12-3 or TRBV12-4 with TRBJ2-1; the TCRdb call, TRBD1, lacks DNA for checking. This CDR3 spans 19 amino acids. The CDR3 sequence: CASSSESGQFLLPSNEQFF.

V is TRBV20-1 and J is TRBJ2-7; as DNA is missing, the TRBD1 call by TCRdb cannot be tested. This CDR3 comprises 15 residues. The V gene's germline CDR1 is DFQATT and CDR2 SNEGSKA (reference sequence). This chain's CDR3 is CSARSGQGGQNEQYF.

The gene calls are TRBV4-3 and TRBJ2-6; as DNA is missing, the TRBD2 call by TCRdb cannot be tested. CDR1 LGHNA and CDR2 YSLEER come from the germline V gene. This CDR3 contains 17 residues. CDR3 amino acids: CASSQTSGSPGANVLTF.

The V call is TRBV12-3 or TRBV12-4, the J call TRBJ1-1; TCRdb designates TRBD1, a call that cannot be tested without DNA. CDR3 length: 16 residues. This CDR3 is CASSTRDGFKNTEAFF.

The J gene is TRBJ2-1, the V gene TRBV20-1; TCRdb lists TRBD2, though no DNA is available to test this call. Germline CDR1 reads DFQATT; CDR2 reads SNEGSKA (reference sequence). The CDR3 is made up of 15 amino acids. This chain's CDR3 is CSANSGGARNNEQFF.

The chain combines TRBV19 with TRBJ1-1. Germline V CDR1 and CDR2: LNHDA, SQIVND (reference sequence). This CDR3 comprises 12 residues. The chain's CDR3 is CASRGRYTEAFF.

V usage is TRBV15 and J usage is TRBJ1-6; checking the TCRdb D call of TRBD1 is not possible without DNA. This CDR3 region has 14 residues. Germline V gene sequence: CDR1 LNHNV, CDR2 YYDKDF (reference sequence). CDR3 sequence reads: CATSSLQGASPLHF.

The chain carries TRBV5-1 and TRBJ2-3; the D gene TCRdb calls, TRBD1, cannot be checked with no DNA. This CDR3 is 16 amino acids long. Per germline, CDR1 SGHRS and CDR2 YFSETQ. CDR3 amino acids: CASSLAPGAGADTQYF.

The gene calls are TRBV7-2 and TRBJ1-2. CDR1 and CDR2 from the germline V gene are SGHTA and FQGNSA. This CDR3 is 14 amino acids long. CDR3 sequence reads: CASSLATDVSGYTF.

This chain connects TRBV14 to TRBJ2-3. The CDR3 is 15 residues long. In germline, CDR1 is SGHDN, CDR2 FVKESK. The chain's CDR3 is CASSQVSSLTDTQYF.